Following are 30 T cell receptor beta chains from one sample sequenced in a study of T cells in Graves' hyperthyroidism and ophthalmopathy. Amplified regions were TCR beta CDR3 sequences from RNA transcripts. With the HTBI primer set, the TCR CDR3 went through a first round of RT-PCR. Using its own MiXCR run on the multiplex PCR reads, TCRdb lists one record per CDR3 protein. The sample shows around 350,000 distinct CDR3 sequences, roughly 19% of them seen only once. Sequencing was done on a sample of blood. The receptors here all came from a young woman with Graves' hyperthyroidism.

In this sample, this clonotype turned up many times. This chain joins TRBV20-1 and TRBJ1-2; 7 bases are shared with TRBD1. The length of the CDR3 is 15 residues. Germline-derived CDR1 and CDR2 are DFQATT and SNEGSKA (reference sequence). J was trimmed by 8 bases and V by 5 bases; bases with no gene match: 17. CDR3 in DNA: TGCAGTGCTGCTCCGAGCGAGCGACAGGGAACCGGCTACACCTTC. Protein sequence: CSAAPSERQGTGYTF.

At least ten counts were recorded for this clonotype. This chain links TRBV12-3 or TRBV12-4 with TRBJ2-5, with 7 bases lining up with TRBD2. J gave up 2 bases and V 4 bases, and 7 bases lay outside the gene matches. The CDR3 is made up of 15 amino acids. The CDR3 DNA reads TGTGCCAGCAGTTCGGTAGGCGGGGGTCAAGAGACCCAGTACTTC. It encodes CASSSVGGGQETQYF.

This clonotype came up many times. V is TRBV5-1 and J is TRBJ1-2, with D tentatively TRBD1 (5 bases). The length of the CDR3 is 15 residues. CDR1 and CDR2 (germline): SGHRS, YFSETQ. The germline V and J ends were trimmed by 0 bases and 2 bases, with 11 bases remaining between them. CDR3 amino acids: CASSLVREVNYGYTF. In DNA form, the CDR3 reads TGCGCCAGCAGCTTGGTCAGGGAGGTCAACTATGGCTACACCTTC.

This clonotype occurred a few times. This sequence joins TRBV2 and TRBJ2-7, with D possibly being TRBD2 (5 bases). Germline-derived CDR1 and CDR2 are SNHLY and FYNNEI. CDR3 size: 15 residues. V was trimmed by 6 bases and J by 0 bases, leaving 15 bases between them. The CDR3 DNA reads TGTGCCAGCAGAGTGTCGGGGTACGGCTCCTACGAGCAGTACTTC. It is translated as CASRVSGYGSYEQYF.

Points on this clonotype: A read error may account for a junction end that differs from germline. The CDR3 nucleotides are TGTGCCAGCACCCAGGGTCTCCTCTCCTACGATCAGTACTTC. Translating it yields CASTQGLLSYDQYF. The chain combines TRBV2 with TRBJ2-7; perhaps TRBD1 as D (5 bases). Germline V lookup: CDR1 SNHLY, CDR2 FYNNEI. The CDR3 length is 14 residues.

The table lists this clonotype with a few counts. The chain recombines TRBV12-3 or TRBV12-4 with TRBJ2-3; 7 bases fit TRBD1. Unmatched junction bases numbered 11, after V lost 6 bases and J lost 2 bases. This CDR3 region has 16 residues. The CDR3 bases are TGTGCCAGCAGGGAATCCGGGACAGACAACACAGATACGCAGTATTTT. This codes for CASRESGTDNTDTQYF.

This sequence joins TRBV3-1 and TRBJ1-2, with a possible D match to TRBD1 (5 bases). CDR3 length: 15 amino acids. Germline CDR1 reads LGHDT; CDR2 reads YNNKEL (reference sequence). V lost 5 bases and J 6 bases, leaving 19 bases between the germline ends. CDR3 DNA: TGTGCCAGCAGCTTGACCGGCAGGGAGGAGGATGGCTACACCTTC. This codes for CASSLTGREEDGYTF.

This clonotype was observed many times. The CDR3 is CSVARLDRPYGYTF. The CDR3 bases are TGCAGCGTAGCAAGATTGGACAGGCCCTATGGCTACACCTTC. The chain carries TRBV29-1 and TRBJ1-2; 7 bases are shared with TRBD1. Germline CDR1 and CDR2: SQVTM and ANQGSEA. The CDR3 spans 14 residues. J was trimmed by 4 bases and V by 6 bases; bases with no gene match: 11.

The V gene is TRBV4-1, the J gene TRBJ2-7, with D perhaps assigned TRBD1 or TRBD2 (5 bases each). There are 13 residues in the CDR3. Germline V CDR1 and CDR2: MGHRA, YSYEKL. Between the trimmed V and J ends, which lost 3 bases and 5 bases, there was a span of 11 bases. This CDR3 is CASSQGESDEQYF. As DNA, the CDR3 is TGCGCCAGCAGCCAGGGGGAGAGCGACGAGCAGTACTTC.

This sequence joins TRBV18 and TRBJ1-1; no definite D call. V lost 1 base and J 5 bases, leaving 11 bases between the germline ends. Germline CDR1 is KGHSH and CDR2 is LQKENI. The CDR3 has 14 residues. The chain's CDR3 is CASSPQGLRTEAFF. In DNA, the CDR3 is TGTGCCAGCTCACCACAGGGCCTGCGAACTGAAGCTTTCTTT.

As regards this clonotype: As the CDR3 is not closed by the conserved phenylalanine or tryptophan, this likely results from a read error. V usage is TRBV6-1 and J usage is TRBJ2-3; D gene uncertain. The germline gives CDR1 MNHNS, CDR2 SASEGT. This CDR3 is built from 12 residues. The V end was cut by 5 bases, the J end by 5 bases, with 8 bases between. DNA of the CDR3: TGTGCCAGCAGTCCTTTAGGAGATACGCAGTATTGT. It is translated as CASSPLGDTQYC.

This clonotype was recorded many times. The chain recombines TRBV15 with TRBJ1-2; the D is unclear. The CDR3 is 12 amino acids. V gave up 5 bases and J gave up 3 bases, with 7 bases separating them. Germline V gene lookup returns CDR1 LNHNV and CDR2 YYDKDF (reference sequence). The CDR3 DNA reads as TGTGCCACCAGCCGTCCTCACTATGGCTACACCTTC. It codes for CATSRPHYGYTF.

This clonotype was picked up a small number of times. CDR3 in amino acids: CASSPPLAGPYEQYF. CDR3 nucleotides: TGTGCCAGCAGCCCCCCCCTAGCGGGACCCTACGAGCAGTACTTC. The genes are TRBV7-8 and TRBJ2-7, with 9 bases that match TRBD2. V lost 5 bases to trimming and J lost 2 bases; unmatched junction nucleotides: 7. CDR3 length: 15 amino acids. Germline lookup yields CDR1 SGHVS and CDR2 FQNEAQ.

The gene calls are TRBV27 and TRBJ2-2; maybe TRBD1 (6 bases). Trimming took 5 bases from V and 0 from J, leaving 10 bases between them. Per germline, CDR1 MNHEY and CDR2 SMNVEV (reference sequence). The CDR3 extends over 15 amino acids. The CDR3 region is CASSPGQSNTGELFF. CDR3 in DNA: TGTGCCAGCAGTCCGGGACAATCGAACACCGGGGAGCTGTTTTTT.

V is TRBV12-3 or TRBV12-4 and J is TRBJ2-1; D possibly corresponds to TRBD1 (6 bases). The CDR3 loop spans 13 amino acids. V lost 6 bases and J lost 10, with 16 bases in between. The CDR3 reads CASSLNRDGEQFF. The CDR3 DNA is TGTGCCAGCAGCCTAAACAGGGATGGCGAGCAGTTCTTC.

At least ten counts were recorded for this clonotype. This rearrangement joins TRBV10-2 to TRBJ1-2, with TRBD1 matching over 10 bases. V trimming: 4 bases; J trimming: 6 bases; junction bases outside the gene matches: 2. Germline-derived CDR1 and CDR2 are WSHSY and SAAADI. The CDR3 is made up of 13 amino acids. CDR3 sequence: CASSGGQGDGYTF. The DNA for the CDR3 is TGCGCCAGCAGTGGTGGACAGGGGGATGGCTACACCTTC.

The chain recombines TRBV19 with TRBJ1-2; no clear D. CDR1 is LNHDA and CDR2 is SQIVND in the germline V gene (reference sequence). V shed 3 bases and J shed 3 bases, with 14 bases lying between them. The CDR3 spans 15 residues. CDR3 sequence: CASSMRNRVDYGYTF. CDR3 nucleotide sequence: TGTGCCAGTAGTATGAGGAACCGGGTCGACTATGGCTACACCTTC.

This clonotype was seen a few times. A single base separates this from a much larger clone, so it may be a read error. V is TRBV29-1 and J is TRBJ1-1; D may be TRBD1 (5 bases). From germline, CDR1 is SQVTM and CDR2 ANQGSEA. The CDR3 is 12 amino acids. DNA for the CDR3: TGCAGCGTTGGGGCAGGGAGGACTGAAGCTTGCTTT. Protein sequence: CSVGAGRTEACF.

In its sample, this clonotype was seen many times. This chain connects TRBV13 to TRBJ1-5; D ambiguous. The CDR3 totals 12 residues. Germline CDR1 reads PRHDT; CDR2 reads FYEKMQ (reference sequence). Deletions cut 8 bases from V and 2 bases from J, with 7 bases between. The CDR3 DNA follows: TGTGCCAGCTGCCTCGGCAATCAGCCCCAGCATTTT. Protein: CASCLGNQPQHF.

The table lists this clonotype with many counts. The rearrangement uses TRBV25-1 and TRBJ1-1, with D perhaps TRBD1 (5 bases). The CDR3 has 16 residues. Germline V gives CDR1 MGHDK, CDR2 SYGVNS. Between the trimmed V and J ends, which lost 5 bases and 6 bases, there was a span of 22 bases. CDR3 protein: CASSSYVGRRGAEAFF. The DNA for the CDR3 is TGTGCCAGCAGTTCTTATGTGGGGAGAAGGGGCGCTGAAGCTTTCTTT.

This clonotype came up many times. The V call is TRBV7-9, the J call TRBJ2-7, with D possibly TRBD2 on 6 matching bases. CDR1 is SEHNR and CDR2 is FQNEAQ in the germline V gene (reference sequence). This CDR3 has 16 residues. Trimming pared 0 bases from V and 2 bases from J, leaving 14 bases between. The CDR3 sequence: CASSLAAGRFTYEQYF. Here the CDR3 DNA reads TGTGCCAGCAGCTTAGCGGCAGGGAGGTTCACCTACGAGCAGTACTTC.

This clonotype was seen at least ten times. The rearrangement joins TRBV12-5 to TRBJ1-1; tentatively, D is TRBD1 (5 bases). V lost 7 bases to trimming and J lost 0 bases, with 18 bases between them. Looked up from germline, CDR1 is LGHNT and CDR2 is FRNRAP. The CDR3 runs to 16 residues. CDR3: CASAVGAGAMNTEAFF. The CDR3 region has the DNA TGTGCTAGTGCCGTAGGGGCGGGAGCCATGAACACTGAAGCTTTCTTT.

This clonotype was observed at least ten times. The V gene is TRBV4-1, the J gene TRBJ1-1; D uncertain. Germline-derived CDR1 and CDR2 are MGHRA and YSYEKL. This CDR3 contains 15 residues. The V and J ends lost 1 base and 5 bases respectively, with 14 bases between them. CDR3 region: CASSQGRREVTEAFF. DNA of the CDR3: TGCGCCAGCAGCCAAGGACGTAGGGAGGTGACTGAAGCTTTCTTT.

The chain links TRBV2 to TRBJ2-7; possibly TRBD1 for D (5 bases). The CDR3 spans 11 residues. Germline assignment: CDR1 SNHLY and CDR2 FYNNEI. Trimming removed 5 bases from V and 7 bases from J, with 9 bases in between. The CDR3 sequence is CASSWGEEQYF. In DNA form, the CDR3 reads TGTGCCAGCAGTTGGGGCGAAGAGCAGTACTTC.

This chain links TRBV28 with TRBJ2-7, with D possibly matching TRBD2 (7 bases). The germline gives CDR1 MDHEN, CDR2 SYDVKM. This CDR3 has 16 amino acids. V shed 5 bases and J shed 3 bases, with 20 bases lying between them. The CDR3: CASSNTVAGALYEQYF. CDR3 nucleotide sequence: TGTGCCAGCAGTAATACCGTGGCGGGGGCCCTCTACGAGCAGTACTTC.

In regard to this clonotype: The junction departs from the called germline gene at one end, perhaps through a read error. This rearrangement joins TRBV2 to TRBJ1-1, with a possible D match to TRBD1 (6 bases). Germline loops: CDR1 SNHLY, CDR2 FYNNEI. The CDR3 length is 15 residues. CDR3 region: CASRERGVSGTDAFF. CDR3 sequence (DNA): TGTGCCAGCAGAGAAAGGGGGGTAAGCGGCACTGATGCTTTCTTT.

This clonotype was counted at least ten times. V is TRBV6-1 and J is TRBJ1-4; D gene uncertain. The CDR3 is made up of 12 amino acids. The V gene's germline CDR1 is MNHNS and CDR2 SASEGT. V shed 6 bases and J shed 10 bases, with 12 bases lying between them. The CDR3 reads CASRGSETKLFF. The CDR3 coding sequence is TGTGCCAGCAGAGGGAGCGAAACAAAACTGTTTTTT.

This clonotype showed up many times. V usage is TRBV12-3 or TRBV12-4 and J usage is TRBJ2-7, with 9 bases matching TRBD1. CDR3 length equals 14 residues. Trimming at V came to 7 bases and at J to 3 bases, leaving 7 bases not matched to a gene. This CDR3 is CASTHRDRDYEQYF. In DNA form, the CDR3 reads TGTGCCAGCACCCACCGGGACAGGGACTACGAGCAGTACTTC.

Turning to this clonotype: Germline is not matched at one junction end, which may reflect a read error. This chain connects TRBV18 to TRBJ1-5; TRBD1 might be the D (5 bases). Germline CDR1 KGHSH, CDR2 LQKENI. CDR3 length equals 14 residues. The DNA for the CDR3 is TGTGCCAGCCCACCACCGGGGGTCAATCAGCCCCAGCATTTT. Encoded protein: CASPPPGVNQPQHF. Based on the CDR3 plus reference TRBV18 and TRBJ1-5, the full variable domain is NAGVMQNPRHLVRRRGQEARLRCSPMKGHSHVYWYRQLPEEGLKFMVYLQKENIIDESGMPKERFSAEFPKEGPSILRIQQVVRGDSAAYFCASPPPGVNQPQHFGDGTRLSIL.

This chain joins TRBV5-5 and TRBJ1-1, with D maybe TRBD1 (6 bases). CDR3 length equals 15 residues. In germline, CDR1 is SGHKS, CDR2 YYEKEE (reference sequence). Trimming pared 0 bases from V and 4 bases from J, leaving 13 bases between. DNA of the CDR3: TGTGCCAGCAGCTTGGCGGCCAGGGGTATCACTGAAGCTTTCTTT. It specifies CASSLAARGITEAFF.